This T cell receptor beta chain was obtained from a study of precursors of human CD4 cytotoxic T cells (dated by TCRdb to the late 2010s). At the level of the whole study: The bulk TCR-seq analysis covered CD4+ memory subsets from 15 or so donors in total. TCR-seq analysis of 12 to 15 donors yielded TCRalpha and TCRbeta chain sequences (table S7).

To test for a precursor-effector relationship among CD4 cytotoxic T cells, four sorted CD4+ memory subsets (TCM, TEM, IL-7Rhigh TEMRA, IL-7R- TEMRA) underwent bulk UMI-based TCR sequencing. The cells came from peripheral blood mononuclear cells that had been isolated from human blood. Sequenced using an Illumina MiSeq. In the original analysis: To quantify repertoire diversity, the Shannon-Wiener index was calculated using VDJtools. TCRbeta clonotypes with a clonotype frequency of at least 3 were defined as expanded. The public reads were reanalyzed by TCRdb: fastp trimming at Q25, MiXCR alignment, in-frame beta chains only. Entries are consolidated by CDR3 protein sequence, retaining the most common genes and DNA. Clone size and V and J calls follow TCRdb, not the original study. This sample gives a few hundred distinct CDR3 sequences in total; roughly 21% of them show up just once. Approximately 38% of the sample is in the top ten clones.

The V and J ends are trimmed by 4 bases and 4 bases, leaving 13 bases between them. The CDR3 measures 14 amino acids from cysteine to phenylalanine. The read is trimmed to its CDR3 DNA, 42 bases read in frame from base 1. The germline V gene (reference sequence) gives CDR1 as LGHDT and CDR2 as YNNKEL. In the case of this clonotype: Which antigen it targets is not known. Per-nucleotide qualities are absent, and no much larger clonotype sits a single base away.

Study-wide conclusions, independent of this receptor: More restricted TCR repertoires, with lower diversity and more expanded clonotypes, were shown by IL-7Rhigh and IL-7R- TEMRA subsets than by TCM and TEM subsets. Only about 95% of the 14 donors were included in some bulk TCR-seq comparisons, suggesting that not every subset was available for every donor. The limitation that the direction of differentiation between precursor and effector cells cannot be definitively established by a human observational design was noted by the authors. Expanded effector clonotypes made up a larger fraction of IL-7Rhigh TEMRA clonotypes than of TEM or TCM clonotypes.

Here the chain combines TRBV3-1 and TRBJ1-1; a weak D assignment points to TRBD1 (5 bases agree). Sequenced input: memory CD4+ T cells from blood (PBMCs). This receptor was identified in a human donor in good health. CDR3 protein: CASSLGFQGTEAFF. The DNA is TGTGCCAGCAGCCTCGGGTTCCAGGGCACTGAAGCTTTCTTT.